A single sample gave rise to the 21 T cell receptor beta chains below, sequenced in a study of beta chain features in type 1 diabetes. cDNA synthesis used the whole RNA isolate, giving expressed TCRB sequences. The data were produced by immunoSEQ multiplex PCR, yet TCRdb's version contains in-frame clones alone and is incomplete. This sample has 400,000 to 500,000 clones, with about 15% found just once. The sequenced sample was naive CD4+ T cells from blood. The receptors were gathered from a man aged 25 to 40 in good health.

This clone has only a few counts. J is TRBJ2-3 and V is TRBV7-9; 14 nucleotides line up with TRBD2. The CDR3 is 18 amino acids. V shed 5 bases and J 3 bases; nucleotides not matched to a gene: 10. Germline V gives CDR1 SEHNR, CDR2 FQNEAQ (reference sequence). The CDR3 bases are TGTGCCAGCAGCCGCGGGACTAGCGGGAGCGGATCGACAGATACGCAGTATTTT. This codes for CASSRGTSGSGSTDTQYF.

This clone has a handful of counts. The genes are TRBV18 and TRBJ1-1; D gene unclear. This CDR3 comprises 15 residues. Germline V gene sequence: CDR1 KGHSH, CDR2 LQKENI. The germline V and J ends were trimmed by 0 bases and 2 bases, with 10 bases remaining between them. The CDR3: CASSPPGGLNTEAFF. CDR3 in DNA: TGTGCCAGCTCACCACCGGGAGGGCTCAACACTGAAGCTTTCTTT. The full variable domain, in which reference TRBV18 and TRBJ1-1 provide the parts outside the CDR3, is NAGVMQNPRHLVRRRGQEARLRCSPMKGHSHVYWYRQLPEEGLKFMVYLQKENIIDESGMPKERFSAEFPKEGPSILRIQQVVRGDSAAYFCASSPPGGLNTEAFFGQGTRLTVV.

The V and J genes are TRBV5-4 and TRBJ2-7; 7 positions match TRBD2. The CDR3 totals 14 residues. V shed 4 bases, J shed 5 bases, and the junction held 9 bases outside the gene matches. Per the germline V gene, CDR1 is SGHNT and CDR2 is YYREEE (reference sequence). The DNA of the CDR3 is TGTGCCAGCAGCCGAAGAACTAGCGTCGACGAGCAGTACTTC. Residues: CASSRRTSVDEQYF. Full variable domain (rest looked up from reference TRBV5-4 and TRBJ2-7): ETGVTQSPTHLIKTRGQQVTLRCSSQSGHNTVSWYQQALGQGPQFIFQYYREEENGRGNFPPRFSGLQFPNYSSELNVNALELDDSALYLCASSRRTSVDEQYFGPGTRLTVT.

The chain combines TRBV7-9 with TRBJ2-5, with unresolved D. The CDR3 has 17 residues. V was pared by 3 bases and J by 3 bases, with 20 bases between. Germline CDR1 SEHNR, CDR2 FQNEAQ (reference sequence). The CDR3 spells CASSLWGPPVREETQYF. DNA of the CDR3: TGTGCCAGCAGCTTGTGGGGTCCACCCGTAAGGGAAGAGACCCAGTACTTC.

The chain has TRBV9 and TRBJ2-4, with D tentatively TRBD1 or TRBD2 (5 bases each). The CDR3 is made up of 14 amino acids. CDR1 and CDR2 (germline): SGDLS, YYNGEE. V gave up 3 bases and J gave up 6 bases, with 13 bases separating them. The CDR3 loop is CASSAGVGGNIQYF. In DNA, the CDR3 is TGTGCCAGCAGCGCCGGAGTTGGGGGAAACATTCAGTACTTC.

This clone has just a few counts. V is TRBV4-2 and J is TRBJ2-3; D ambiguous. CDR3 size: 15 residues. Trimming cost V 4 bases and J 2 bases, with 13 bases left between them. The germline V gene has CDR1 LGHNA and CDR2 YNFKEQ. The CDR3 region is CASSLLGPDTDTQYF. The CDR3 DNA reads as TGTGCCAGCAGCCTTCTCGGACCTGACACAGATACGCAGTATTTT.

This chain connects TRBV5-1 to TRBJ2-6; TRBD2 might be the D (6 bases). The germline V gene encodes CDR1 SGHRS and CDR2 YFSETQ. CDR3 length: 17 amino acids. Trimming left V 4 bases short and J 1 base short, with 15 bases between. Here the CDR3 reads CASSPGTLPSGANVLTF. CDR3 DNA sequence: TGCGCCAGCAGCCCGGGGACTCTTCCTTCTGGGGCCAACGTCCTGACTTTC.

V gene TRBV18 combines with J gene TRBJ2-7; either TRBD1 or TRBD2 may fit D (5 bases each). The CDR3 consists of 14 residues. V lost 3 bases and J 3 bases, leaving 12 bases between the germline ends. CDR1 and CDR2 (germline): KGHSH, LQKENI. CDR3 region: CASSPGATRYEQYF. CDR3 DNA: TGTGCCAGCTCACCCGGGGCGACGCGCTACGAGCAGTACTTC.

This clone was observed a handful of times. This chain joins TRBV7-9 and TRBJ2-5; 7 bases align to TRBD2. V shed 0 bases, J shed 5 bases, and the junction held 3 bases outside the gene matches. Germline CDR1 SEHNR, CDR2 FQNEAQ (reference sequence). The CDR3 is 14 residues long. In DNA, the CDR3 is TGTGCCAGCAGCTTAGCGGGGAGGGAGGAGACCCAGTACTTC. Translation gives CASSLAGREETQYF.

The V call is TRBV9, the J call TRBJ1-1; D is uncertain. CDR3 length: 14 amino acids. V was clipped by 0 bases and J by 6 bases, with 12 bases between them. Germline V gene data show CDR1 as SGDLS and CDR2 as YYNGEE. CDR3 bases: TGTGCCAGCAGCGTAGACCAGGTCCTTGCTGAAGCTTTCTTT. Protein product: CASSVDQVLAEAFF. The whole variable domain, filled in from reference TRBV9 and TRBJ1-1, reads DSGVTQTPKHLITATGQRVTLRCSPRSGDLSVYWYQQSLDQGLQFLIQYYNGEERAKGNILERFSAQQFPDLHSELNLSSLELGDSALYFCASSVDQVLAEAFFGQGTRLTVV.

Worth noting for this clone: Other DNA sequences in the sample encode the same CDR3. The chain carries TRBV10-3 and TRBJ1-1; D is unresolved. This CDR3 has 12 residues. Germline CDR1 is ENHRY and CDR2 is SYGVKD. V lost 6 bases and J lost 1, with 6 bases in between. The CDR3 sequence is CAIRGGNTEAFF. The CDR3 bases are TGTGCCATCAGGGGAGGGAACACTGAAGCTTTCTTT.

The chain couples TRBV18 to TRBJ1-1, with 9 nucleotides matching TRBD1. This CDR3 contains 15 residues. V shed 10 bases and J 1 base; nucleotides not matched to a gene: 10. From germline, CDR1 is KGHSH and CDR2 LQKENI. DNA for the CDR3: TGTGCCACCTTAGGGGACAGGGCCGGGAACACTGAAGCTTTCTTT. As protein: CATLGDRAGNTEAFF.

In this sample, this clone turned up a few times. The rearrangement uses TRBV4-3 and TRBJ1-2; possible D gene TRBD1, 6 bases. The CDR3 runs to 13 residues. Looked up from germline, CDR1 is LGHNA and CDR2 is YSLEER. Trimming removed 2 bases at V and 7 bases at J, with 11 bases between. The CDR3 DNA reads as TGCGCCAGCAGCCAACAGGGGTCGGGTGGCTACACCTTC. It specifies CASSQQGSGGYTF.

This clone was seen only a few times. This chain links TRBV25-1 with TRBJ2-2; 10 nucleotides match TRBD1. Germline values: CDR1 MGHDK, CDR2 SYGVNS. V lost 6 bases and J lost 5; bases outside the gene matches: 3. This CDR3 has 14 amino acids. The CDR3 sequence: CASRGTGATGELFF. The DNA for the CDR3 is TGTGCCAGCAGAGGGACAGGGGCGACCGGGGAGCTGTTTTTT.

The rearrangement links TRBV5-1 to TRBJ1-1, with D hard to call. This CDR3 contains 14 residues. CDR1 SGHRS and CDR2 YFSETQ come from the germline V gene. The germline V and J ends were trimmed by 0 bases and 0 bases, with 6 bases remaining between them. The CDR3 DNA is TGCGCCAGCAGCTTGGTCGAATTGAACACTGAAGCTTTCTTT. Translation gives CASSLVELNTEAFF.

This chain links TRBV30 with TRBJ1-1; D remains ambiguous. Trimming took 5 bases from V and 5 from J, leaving 15 bases between them. Germline CDR1 GTSNPN, CDR2 SVGIG (reference sequence). CDR3 length: 13 residues. CDR3 sequence reads: CAWGRAAGTEAFF. In DNA, the CDR3 is TGTGCCTGGGGAAGGGCAGCCGGAACTGAAGCTTTCTTT.

The J gene is TRBJ2-1, the V gene TRBV2; 7 nucleotides line up with TRBD2. Germline loops: CDR1 SNHLY, CDR2 FYNNEI. The CDR3 is 17 amino acids. V was pared by 2 bases and J by 4 bases, with 11 bases of the junction left unmatched. The CDR3 region is CASSEILPSGVYNEQFF. CDR3 DNA: TGTGCCAGCAGTGAAATCTTGCCCAGCGGGGTTTACAATGAGCAGTTCTTC.

On this clone itself: In the same sample, other DNA sequences code for this CDR3. The genes are TRBV11-2 and TRBJ2-5; a possible D gene is TRBD1 (5 bases). The CDR3 sequence is 13 residues long. The germline V gene encodes CDR1 SGHAT and CDR2 FQNNGV. Trimming left V 3 bases short and J 5 bases short, with 10 bases between. The CDR3 is CASSFGAQETQYF. The CDR3 DNA reads TGTGCCAGCAGCTTTGGGGCCCAGGAGACCCAGTACTTC.

This clone has just a few counts. V gene TRBV29-1 combines with J gene TRBJ2-7; 8 nucleotides match TRBD1. Per germline, CDR1 SQVTM and CDR2 ANQGSEA. This CDR3 is 12 amino acids long. V lost 6 bases, J lost 3 bases, and 4 bases stayed unmatched. CDR3 DNA: TGCAGCGTGGCAGGGGGCGGCTACGAGCAGTACTTC. Its protein is CSVAGGGYEQYF.

This chain joins TRBV9 and TRBJ2-5; possibly TRBD2 for D (5 bases). Germline lookup yields CDR1 SGDLS and CDR2 YYNGEE. This CDR3 is built from 15 residues. Trimming took 4 bases from V and 1 from J, leaving 14 bases between them. The DNA for the CDR3 is TGTGCCAGCAGCTTAGGACTGGGCCCCCAAGAGACCCAGTACTTC. As protein: CASSLGLGPQETQYF.

V is TRBV7-2 and J is TRBJ2-3; the D call may be TRBD1 or TRBD2 (6 bases each). Germline loops: CDR1 SGHTA, CDR2 FQGNSA. Trimming left V 3 bases short and J 6 bases short, with 13 bases between. The CDR3 has 14 amino acids. CDR3 in amino acids: CASSFAGGGDTQYF. DNA of the CDR3: TGTGCCAGCAGCTTTGCCGGGGGCGGGGATACGCAGTATTTT.